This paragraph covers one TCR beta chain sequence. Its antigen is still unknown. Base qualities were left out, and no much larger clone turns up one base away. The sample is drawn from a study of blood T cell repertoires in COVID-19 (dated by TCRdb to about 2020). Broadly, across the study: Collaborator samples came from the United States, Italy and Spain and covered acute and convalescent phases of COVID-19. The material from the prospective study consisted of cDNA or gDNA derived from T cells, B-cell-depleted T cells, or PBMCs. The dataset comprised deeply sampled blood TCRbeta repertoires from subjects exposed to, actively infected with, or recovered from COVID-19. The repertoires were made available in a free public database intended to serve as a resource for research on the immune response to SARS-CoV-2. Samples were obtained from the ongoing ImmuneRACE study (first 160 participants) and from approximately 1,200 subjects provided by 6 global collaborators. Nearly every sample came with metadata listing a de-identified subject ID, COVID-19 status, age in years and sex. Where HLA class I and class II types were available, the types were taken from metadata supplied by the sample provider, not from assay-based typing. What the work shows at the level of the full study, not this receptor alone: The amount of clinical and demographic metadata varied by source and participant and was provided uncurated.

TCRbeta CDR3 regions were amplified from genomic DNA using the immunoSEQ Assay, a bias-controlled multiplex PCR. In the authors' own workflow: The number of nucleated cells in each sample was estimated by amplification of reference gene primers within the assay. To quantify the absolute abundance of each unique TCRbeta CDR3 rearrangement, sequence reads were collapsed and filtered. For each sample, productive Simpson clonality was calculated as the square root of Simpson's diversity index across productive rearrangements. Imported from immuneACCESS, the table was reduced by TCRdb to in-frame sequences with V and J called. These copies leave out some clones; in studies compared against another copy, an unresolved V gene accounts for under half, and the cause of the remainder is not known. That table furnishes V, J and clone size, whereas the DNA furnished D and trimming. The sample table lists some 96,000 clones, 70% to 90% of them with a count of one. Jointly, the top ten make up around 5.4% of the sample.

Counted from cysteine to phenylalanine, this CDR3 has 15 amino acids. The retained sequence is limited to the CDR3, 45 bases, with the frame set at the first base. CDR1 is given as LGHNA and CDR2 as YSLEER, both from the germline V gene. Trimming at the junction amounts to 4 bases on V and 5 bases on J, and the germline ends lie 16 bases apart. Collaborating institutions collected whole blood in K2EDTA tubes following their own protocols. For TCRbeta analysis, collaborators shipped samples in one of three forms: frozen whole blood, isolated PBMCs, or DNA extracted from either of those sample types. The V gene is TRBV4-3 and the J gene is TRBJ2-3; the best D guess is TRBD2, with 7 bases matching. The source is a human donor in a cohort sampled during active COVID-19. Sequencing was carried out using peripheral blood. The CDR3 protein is CASSPDGGAGDTQYF. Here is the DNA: TGCGCCAGCAGCCCCGATGGGGGGGCCGGAGATACGCAGTATTTT.